The 20 T cell receptor beta chains reported below all come from one sample, sequenced in a study of blood T cell repertoires in COVID-19. TCRdb's table, derived via immunoSEQ multiplex PCR, lists solely in-frame clones and lacks some. The table has around 150,000 clones, about four fifths seen once. The sample was peripheral blood. Every receptor here comes from a man in his 70s with acute or convalescent COVID-19.

The chain employs TRBV12-5 and TRBJ1-1; 8 bases align to TRBD1. The V segment lost 5 bases and the J segment 4 bases; nucleotides outside the gene matches: 3. The CDR3 totals 13 residues. Germline loops: CDR1 LGHNT, CDR2 FRNRAP. CDR3 in amino acids: CASGRQGSTEAFF. The CDR3 DNA sequence: TGTGCTAGTGGTCGACAGGGGAGCACTGAAGCTTTCTTT.

The rearrangement joins TRBV3-1 (or the pseudogene TRBV3-2) to TRBJ1-1, with D possibly TRBD1 on 5 matching bases. Trimming pared 0 bases from V and 11 bases from J, leaving 16 bases between. The CDR3 extends over 14 amino acids. The germline gives CDR1 LGHDT, CDR2 YNNKEL (reference sequence). Written as DNA, the CDR3 is TGTGCCAGCAGCCAAGACGCAGGGTCGTTGAACGCTTTCTTT. Protein: CASSQDAGSLNAFF.

This clone was counted only a few times. J is TRBJ2-2 and V is TRBV10-2; no firm D call. The V end was cut by 3 bases, the J end by 1 base, with 9 bases between. This CDR3 contains 15 residues. Germline V CDR1 and CDR2: WSHSY, SAAADI. The CDR3 DNA is TGCGCCAGCAGTGAACGCTCGGGGAACACCGGGGAGCTGTTTTTT. Its translation: CASSERSGNTGELFF.

This chain joins TRBV25-1 and TRBJ1-2, with TRBD1 matching over 7 bases. Germline CDR1 is MGHDK and CDR2 is SYGVNS. The CDR3 is made up of 13 amino acids. Trimming took 5 bases from V and 6 from J; bases not matched to a gene: 6. The CDR3 reads CASSKQGLNGYTF. CDR3 in DNA: TGTGCCAGCAGTAAACAGGGGCTCAATGGCTACACCTTC.

The J gene is TRBJ1-1, the V gene TRBV28, with TRBD1 identical over 8 bases. This CDR3 region has 16 residues. CDR1 MDHEN and CDR2 SYDVKM come from the germline V gene. V was clipped by 5 bases and J by 5 bases; unmatched bases: 13. CDR3 DNA sequence: TGTGCCAGCAGTATATCAGGGGGCGCATTACGGACTGAAGCTTTCTTT. Encoded protein: CASSISGGALRTEAFF.

The chain has TRBV9 and TRBJ1-4; TRBD1 matches 7 bases. This CDR3 region has 14 residues. CDR1 and CDR2 from the germline V gene are SGDLS and YYNGEE. J gave up 8 bases and V 0 bases, and 4 bases lay outside the gene matches. This CDR3 reads CASSVDQGGEKLFF. The CDR3, as DNA: TGTGCCAGCAGCGTAGACCAGGGGGGCGAAAAACTGTTTTTT.

This chain joins TRBV7-9 and TRBJ1-1; D may be TRBD1 (6 bases). Between the trimmed V and J ends, which lost 5 bases and 8 bases, there was a span of 12 bases. This CDR3 comprises 12 residues. Germline loops: CDR1 SEHNR, CDR2 FQNEAQ (reference sequence). DNA for the CDR3: TGTGCCAGCAGCCCTACAGGGCCGGAAGCTTTCTTT. It codes for CASSPTGPEAFF.

The chain combines TRBV10-3 with TRBJ2-7; 7 positions match TRBD2. This CDR3 is built from 15 residues. Germline V CDR1 and CDR2: ENHRY, SYGVKD. V was pared by 9 bases and J by 1 base, with 12 bases of the junction left unmatched. In DNA form, the CDR3 reads TGTGCCATTGGCGGGAGTCTCAGCGGGTCCTACGAGCAGTACTTC. This gives the protein CAIGGSLSGSYEQYF.

The gene calls are TRBV28 and TRBJ1-5; TRBD1 matches at 9 bases. The CDR3 is 14 residues long. The V and J ends lost 9 bases and 7 bases, in that order; junction bases with no gene match: 10. CDR1 MDHEN and CDR2 SYDVKM come from the germline V gene. The CDR3 protein is CASHGQGSTQPQHF. For the CDR3, the DNA is TGTGCCAGTCACGGACAGGGGTCAACACAGCCCCAGCATTTT.

The CDR3 loop reads CATSGSGGTQPQHF. CDR3 bases: TGTGCCACCAGTGGTTCAGGGGGAACTCAGCCCCAGCATTTT. The V gene is TRBV24-1, the J gene TRBJ1-5, with 7 bases that match TRBD1. CDR1 and CDR2 (germline): KGHDR, SFDVKD. The CDR3 contains 14 residues. The ends lost 5 bases at V and 6 bases at J; junction bases unmatched: 6.

The J gene is TRBJ1-3, the V gene TRBV1; the listed D gene, TRBD1, was not tested against the DNA. TRBV1 corresponds to a pseudogene. This CDR3 has 16 amino acids. CDR3 region: CTSSQDSTGSGNTIYF. CDR3 nucleotides: TGCACCAGCAGCCAAGATTCGACAGGGTCTGGAAACACCATATATTTT.

This chain links TRBV28 with TRBJ1-6; D remains unclear. Trimming cost V 5 bases and J 0 bases, with 11 bases left between them. This CDR3 has 16 residues. Germline CDR1 MDHEN, CDR2 SYDVKM. The CDR3 spells CASSPLRSSYNSPLHF. The CDR3 DNA reads TGTGCCAGCAGTCCCCTGCGGAGCTCCTATAATTCACCCCTCCACTTT.

The gene calls are TRBV5-1 and TRBJ2-5; tentative D call: TRBD2 (6 bases). CDR3 size: 13 residues. V lost 0 bases to trimming and J lost 5 bases, with 8 bases between them. Germline loops: CDR1 SGHRS, CDR2 YFSETQ. CDR3 nucleotide sequence: TGCGCCAGCAGCTTGGGCCTAGCGGAGACCCAGTACTTC. It specifies CASSLGLAETQYF.

The J gene is TRBJ1-6, the V gene TRBV18; 9 bases fit TRBD1. The CDR3 is 14 amino acids. The V gene's germline CDR1 is KGHSH and CDR2 LQKENI. V lost 6 bases, J lost 6 bases, and 3 bases stayed unmatched. The CDR3, as DNA: TGTGCCAGCTCCCAGGGACAGGGTAATTCACCCCTCCACTTT. This sequence encodes CASSQGQGNSPLHF. The full variable domain, with the rest looked up from reference TRBV18 and TRBJ1-6, is NAGVMQNPRHLVRRRGQEARLRCSPMKGHSHVYWYRQLPEEGLKFMVYLQKENIIDESGMPKERFSAEFPKEGPSILRIQQVVRGDSAAYFCASSQGQGNSPLHFGNGTRLTVT.

This clone was detected a few times. The V and J genes are TRBV10-2 and TRBJ1-3; D not certain. The CDR3 contains 13 residues. CDR1 is WSHSY, CDR2 SAAADI, per germline. Trimming removed 6 bases at V and 5 bases at J, with 11 bases between. This CDR3 is CASRAGERNTIYF. In nucleotides, the CDR3 is TGCGCCAGCAGGGCAGGTGAACGAAACACCATATATTTT.

The chain combines TRBV18 with TRBJ1-4; 8 bases are a match to TRBD1. The CDR3 is 14 residues long. The V and J ends lost 3 bases and 8 bases, in that order; junction bases with no gene match: 5. Germline-derived CDR1 and CDR2 are KGHSH and LQKENI. The CDR3 loop reads CASSPGTGTEKLFF. CDR3 nucleotide sequence: TGTGCCAGCTCACCCGGGACAGGAACCGAAAAACTGTTTTTT. Full variable domain (rest looked up from reference TRBV18 and TRBJ1-4): NAGVMQNPRHLVRRRGQEARLRCSPMKGHSHVYWYRQLPEEGLKFMVYLQKENIIDESGMPKERFSAEFPKEGPSILRIQQVVRGDSAAYFCASSPGTGTEKLFFGSGTQLSVL.

The chain has TRBV30 and TRBJ2-5, with D perhaps TRBD2 (6 bases). This CDR3 spans 15 amino acids. The ends were cut back, 3 bases at V and 5 bases at J, with 19 bases in the middle. Germline loops: CDR1 GTSNPN, CDR2 SVGIG (reference sequence). In DNA, the CDR3 is TGTGCCTGGAGCCCGACTAGGGGAGGAGGGGAGACCCAGTACTTC. It codes for CAWSPTRGGGETQYF.

The V gene is TRBV9, the J gene TRBJ2-5; 9 bases map to TRBD2. Looked up from germline, CDR1 is SGDLS and CDR2 is YYNGEE. V was pared by 4 bases and J by 4 bases, with 11 bases of the junction left unmatched. The CDR3 covers 16 residues. CDR3 in DNA: TGTGCCAGCAGCACCTCTATAGCGGGAGTAAGAGAGACCCAGTACTTC. Its translation is CASSTSIAGVRETQYF.

The chain employs TRBV28 and TRBJ1-2, with D possibly matching TRBD1 (6 bases). Trimming left V 5 bases short and J 4 bases short, with 17 bases between. The CDR3 contains 15 residues. CDR1 and CDR2 (germline): MDHEN, SYDVKM. The CDR3 region is CASSPAPRQAYGYTF. The CDR3 DNA sequence: TGTGCCAGCAGTCCAGCCCCCAGACAGGCCTATGGCTACACCTTC.

V usage is TRBV30 and J usage is TRBJ1-2, with D perhaps TRBD1 (5 bases). The V end was cut by 0 bases, the J end by 6 bases, with 11 bases between. The CDR3 loop spans 13 amino acids. Germline V gene lookup returns CDR1 GTSNPN and CDR2 SVGIG (reference sequence). For the CDR3, the DNA is TGTGCCTGGAGTGTGGGGGGACTTAATGGCTACACCTTC. It translates to CAWSVGGLNGYTF.